One and the same sample provided the 28 T cell receptor beta chains below, sequenced in a study of OX40 agonist ivuxolimab in advanced cancers. Data came from immunoSEQ multiplex PCR; TCRdb stores just in-frame clones and leaves some out. The profile shows some 74,000 clones, 80% to 95% of them singletons. The specimen was CD4+ or CD8+ T cells sorted from blood, collected in a trial of the OX40 agonist ivuxolimab. The receptors originated from an adult with an advanced solid tumor such as melanoma, head and neck, liver or kidney cancer.

This rearrangement joins TRBV18 to TRBJ1-1; no definite D call. Per the germline V gene, CDR1 is KGHSH and CDR2 is LQKENI. The CDR3 runs to 14 residues. Trimming took off 5 bases at V and 1 base at J, with 11 bases between the two ends. CDR3 nucleotides: TGTGCCAGCTCAGCAGACATCTCGAACACTGAAGCTTTCTTT. Protein: CASSADISNTEAFF.

This clone was seen a few times. This chain uses TRBV2 with TRBJ2-3; 12 bases map to TRBD2. With V trimmed by 8 bases and J by 10 bases, 7 bases remained unmatched. CDR3 length: 13 amino acids. Germline loops: CDR1 SNHLY, CDR2 FYNNEI. CDR3: CASHLAGGWAQYF. CDR3 in DNA: TGTGCCAGCCATCTAGCGGGGGGGTGGGCGCAGTATTTT.

The chain recombines TRBV21-1 with TRBJ1-4; TRBD1 is taken as the D call from the table, unchecked against the DNA. TRBV21-1 is a listed pseudogene. The CDR3 runs to 17 residues. The CDR3 nucleotides are TGTGCCAGCAGCACCCCGGGACATCCGGCAACTAATGAAAAACTGTTTTTT. Protein: CASSTPGHPATNEKLFF.

V and J are TRBV18 and TRBJ1-2; no firm D call. Trimming took 0 bases from V and 5 from J, leaving 4 bases between them. Germline assignment: CDR1 KGHSH and CDR2 LQKENI. This CDR3 has 12 residues. CDR3 in amino acids: CASSPPSYGYTF. The CDR3 DNA is TGTGCCAGCTCACCACCGTCATATGGCTACACCTTC.

This clone was found once. The rearrangement links TRBV2 to TRBJ2-4; D is unresolved. Germline values: CDR1 SNHLY, CDR2 FYNNEI. The CDR3 contains 16 residues. V was shortened by 0 bases and J by 0 bases, with 9 bases between the two germline ends. CDR3 sequence: CASSEAILLAKNIQYF. DNA for the CDR3: TGTGCCAGCAGTGAAGCAATCCTATTAGCCAAAAACATTCAGTACTTC.

This clone was counted between two and nine times. The sample contains more than one DNA sequence encoding this CDR3. This chain links TRBV5-1 with TRBJ1-3; D uncertain. CDR1 is SGHRS and CDR2 is YFSETQ in the germline V gene. The CDR3 totals 13 residues. Trimming removed 2 bases at V and 0 bases at J, with 3 bases between. The CDR3 loop reads CASSLDSGNTIYF. The CDR3 region has the DNA TGCGCCAGCAGCTTAGACTCTGGAAACACCATATATTTT.

The chain recombines TRBV4-1 with TRBJ1-4; D gene uncertain. The CDR3 extends over 13 amino acids. The germline CDR1 and CDR2 sequences are MGHRA and YSYEKL. Trimming left V 1 base short and J 8 bases short, with 8 bases between. For the CDR3, the DNA is TGCGCCAGCAGCCAAGCTGGGCTCGAAAAACTGTTTTTT. It translates to CASSQAGLEKLFF.

The genes are TRBV2 and TRBJ1-6; the D is unclear. V was pared by 4 bases and J by 0 bases, with 10 bases between. Germline assignment: CDR1 SNHLY and CDR2 FYNNEI. The CDR3 is 16 residues long. The CDR3 is CASSGVKSSYNSPLHF. The DNA for the CDR3 is TGTGCCAGCAGTGGCGTTAAAAGCTCCTATAATTCACCCCTCCACTTT.

The chain is built from TRBV5-3 and TRBJ1-1, with D maybe TRBD1 (5 bases). TRBV5-3 has ORF status, its function being uncertain. This CDR3 is built from 15 residues. Between the trimmed V and J ends, which lost 3 bases and 3 bases, there was a span of 15 bases. CDR3 residues: CARSSQDMADTEAFF. CDR3 DNA sequence: TGTGCCAGAAGCTCCCAGGACATGGCTGACACTGAAGCTTTCTTT.

This chain uses TRBV5-1 with TRBJ1-1, with D perhaps TRBD1 (5 bases). Trimming left V 0 bases short and J 10 bases short, with 13 bases between. In germline, CDR1 is SGHRS, CDR2 YFSETQ. The CDR3 length is 13 residues. The chain's CDR3 is CASSLEQGYGAFF. The CDR3 DNA is TGCGCCAGCAGCTTGGAGCAGGGCTATGGAGCTTTCTTT. The full variable domain, its missing parts supplied by reference TRBV5-1 and TRBJ1-1, is KAGVTQTPRYLIKTRGQQVTLSCSPISGHRSVSWYQQTPGQGLQFLFEYFSETQRNKGNFPGRFSGRQFSNSRSEMNVSTLELGDSALYLCASSLEQGYGAFFGQGTRLTVV.

The J gene is TRBJ2-1, the V gene TRBV11-2; D gene unclear. The CDR3 is 15 amino acids. The germline V gene encodes CDR1 SGHAT and CDR2 FQNNGV. Trimming left V 3 bases short and J 5 bases short, with 14 bases between. The CDR3, as DNA: TGTGCCAGCAGCTTTTTACCTACTCCAGACAATGAGCAGTTCTTC. Its protein product is CASSFLPTPDNEQFF.

This chain uses TRBV14 with TRBJ1-2, with unresolved D. V gave up 4 bases and J gave up 5 bases, with 8 bases separating them. The CDR3 has 12 amino acids. Germline V CDR1 and CDR2: SGHDN, FVKESK. CDR3 bases: TGTGCCAGCAGCCCGACGGGGTATGGCTACACCTTC. Translating gives CASSPTGYGYTF.

The CDR3 loop is CASSKERGAGTEAFF. DNA for the CDR3: TGTGCCAGCAGCAAAGAGAGGGGGGCAGGAACTGAAGCTTTCTTT. The chain links TRBV6-1 to TRBJ1-1; TRBD1 is a possible D gene (6 bases). The CDR3 runs 15 residues. Germline V lookup: CDR1 MNHNS, CDR2 SASEGT. Trimming shortened V by 6 bases and J by 5 bases, and 19 bases separated the two germline ends.

The chain carries TRBV6-5 and TRBJ1-5; TRBD1 might be the D (5 bases). CDR1 and CDR2 from the germline V gene are MNHEY and SVGAGI. This CDR3 contains 13 residues. The V and J ends lost 6 bases and 4 bases respectively, with 10 bases between them. CDR3 DNA: TGTGCCAGCAGCCTGGGACCTAATCAGCCCCAGCATTTT. Translating gives CASSLGPNQPQHF.

V and J are TRBV5-4 and TRBJ2-5; 7 nucleotides agree with TRBD1. The junction had 3 bases not matched to a gene; V was cut back by 3 bases and J by 1 base. CDR3 size: 14 residues. Germline V gives CDR1 SGHNT, CDR2 YYREEE (reference sequence). The CDR3 spells CASSSGTAQETQYF. Written as DNA, the CDR3 is TGTGCCAGCAGCTCCGGGACAGCCCAAGAGACCCAGTACTTC.

J is TRBJ1-2 and V is TRBV7-2; D ambiguous. The CDR3 covers 11 residues. Trimming cost V 3 bases and J 2 bases, with 1 base left between them. Germline lookup yields CDR1 SGHTA and CDR2 FQGNSA. For the CDR3, the DNA is TGTGCCAGCAGCTTCAACTATGGCTACACCTTC. It encodes CASSFNYGYTF.

The chain recombines TRBV19 with TRBJ2-2; 8 positions match TRBD2. V dropped 6 bases and J dropped 9; count of bases not matched to a gene: 9. This CDR3 has 14 residues. Germline values: CDR1 LNHDA, CDR2 SQIVND (reference sequence). The CDR3 DNA follows: TGTGCCAGTAGGGATGGCGGGGGGTCCCGGGAGCTGTTTTTT. This codes for CASRDGGGSRELFF.

V gene TRBV6-5 combines with J gene TRBJ2-3; D unresolved. CDR3 length: 13 residues. CDR1 is MNHEY and CDR2 is SVGAGI in the germline V gene. Trimming took off 6 bases at V and 9 bases at J, with 16 bases between the two ends. The CDR3 region is CASSPNDFSTQYF. The CDR3 DNA follows: TGTGCCAGCAGCCCAAACGACTTTTCGACGCAGTATTTT.

The chain joins TRBV5-5 to TRBJ2-7; D call uncertain. From germline, CDR1 is SGHKS and CDR2 YYEKEE (reference sequence). V lost 7 bases and J lost 1, with 15 bases in between. The CDR3 totals 14 residues. CDR3 sequence (DNA): TGTGCCAGCTCTCTCCCGGGCGGATCCTACGAGCAGTACGTC. Protein sequence: CASSLPGGSYEQYV.

The chain has TRBV2 and TRBJ1-1, with a tentative D call TRBD1 (5 bases). The V end lost 5 bases, the J end lost 1 base, and 11 bases lay between the germline ends. Germline V gene sequence: CDR1 SNHLY, CDR2 FYNNEI. There are 14 residues in the CDR3. The CDR3 DNA sequence: TGTGCCAGCAGTCCCACAGGCAAGAACACTGAAGCTTTCTTT. Its translation: CASSPTGKNTEAFF. Full variable domain (rest looked up from reference TRBV2 and TRBJ1-1): EPEVTQTPSHQVTQMGQEVILRCVPISNHLYFYWYRQILGQKVEFLVSFYNNEISEKSEIFDDQFSVERPDGSNFTLKIRSTKLEDSAMYFCASSPTGKNTEAFFGQGTRLTVV.

The chain recombines TRBV19 with TRBJ1-2; no definite D call. The CDR3 covers 14 residues. The V gene's germline CDR1 is LNHDA and CDR2 SQIVND (reference sequence). V shed 2 bases and J shed 8 bases, with 15 bases lying between them. The CDR3 region has the DNA TGTGCCAGTAGTATACTCCGGGAACGTGAGGGCTACACCTTC. Its translation is CASSILREREGYTF.

This sequence joins TRBV7-6 and TRBJ2-3; D gene uncertain. This CDR3 is 13 amino acids long. The V and J ends lost 3 bases and 1 base respectively, with 5 bases between them. Germline V CDR1 and CDR2: SGHVS, FNYEAQ. The DNA for the CDR3 is TGTGCCAGCAGCTTGAGTGGCACAGATACGCAGTATTTT. This translates into CASSLSGTDTQYF.

The chain has TRBV6-1 and TRBJ2-7, with 8 positions matching TRBD1. The CDR3 consists of 14 residues. The germline V gene has CDR1 MNHNS and CDR2 SASEGT. The trim removed 6 bases at V and 4 bases at J, leaving 8 bases unmatched. The CDR3 DNA sequence: TGTGCCAGCAGCACCGGACAGGGAAGTTACGAGCAGTACGTC. Protein sequence: CASSTGQGSYEQYV.

The CDR3 reads CASSIGQPTDTQYF. CDR3 nucleotides: TGTGCCAGTAGTATAGGCCAGCCCACAGATACGCAGTATTTT. This sequence joins TRBV19 and TRBJ2-3; no definite D call. The CDR3 totals 14 residues. The germline V gene encodes CDR1 LNHDA and CDR2 SQIVND (reference sequence). V lost 1 base to trimming and J lost 2 bases, with 7 bases between them.

Only a few counts were recorded for this clone. The genes are TRBV6-6 and TRBJ1-4, with 7 bases matching TRBD1. Germline CDR1 and CDR2: MNHNY and SVGAGI (reference sequence). The CDR3 is 16 residues long. The V gene end was trimmed by 2 bases and the J gene end by 7 bases; junction bases not matched to a gene: 10. The CDR3 DNA reads as TGTGCCAGCAGTTACGGAAACAGGGGTAGGGCTGAAAAACTGTTTTTT. Translated: CASSYGNRGRAEKLFF.

The rearrangement uses TRBV19 and TRBJ2-6, with D perhaps matching TRBD1 or TRBD2 (5 bases each). The CDR3 runs to 15 residues. The V and J ends lost 2 bases and 2 bases respectively, with 7 bases between them. Germline CDR1 reads LNHDA; CDR2 reads SQIVND (reference sequence). CDR3 protein: CASSIQGAGANVLTF. CDR3 DNA sequence: TGTGCCAGTAGTATACAGGGAGCTGGGGCCAACGTCCTGACTTTC.

The genes are TRBV15 and TRBJ1-5, with 8 bases that match TRBD1. The CDR3 has 14 amino acids. V shed 3 bases, J shed 6 bases, and the junction held 4 bases outside the gene matches. Germline V gives CDR1 LNHNV, CDR2 YYDKDF (reference sequence). The CDR3, as DNA: TGTGCCACCAGCAGGGACAGGGTCGGTCAGCCCCAGCATTTT. Residues: CATSRDRVGQPQHF.

A few counts support this clone. The V gene is TRBV18, the J gene TRBJ1-1; no firm D call. Trimming stripped 2 bases from V and 2 bases from J, with 12 bases between. This CDR3 comprises 15 residues. Germline V CDR1 and CDR2: KGHSH, LQKENI. The CDR3 nucleotides are TGTGCCAGCTCACCATTCGGGGAGATTAACACTGAAGCTTTCTTT. Amino acids: CASSPFGEINTEAFF.